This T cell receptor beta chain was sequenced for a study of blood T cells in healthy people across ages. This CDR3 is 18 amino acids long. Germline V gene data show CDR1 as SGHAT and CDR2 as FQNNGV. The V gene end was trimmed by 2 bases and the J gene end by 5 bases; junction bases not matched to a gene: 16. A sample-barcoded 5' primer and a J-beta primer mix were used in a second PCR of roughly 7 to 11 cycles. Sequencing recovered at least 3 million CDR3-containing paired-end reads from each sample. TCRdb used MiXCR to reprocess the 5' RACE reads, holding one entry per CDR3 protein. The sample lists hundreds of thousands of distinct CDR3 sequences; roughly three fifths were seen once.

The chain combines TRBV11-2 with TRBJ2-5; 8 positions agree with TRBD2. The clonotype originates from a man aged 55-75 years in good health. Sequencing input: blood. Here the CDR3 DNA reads TGTGCCAGCAGCTTACCCCCTCTAGCGGGCCGGTGGTCGGAGACCCAGTACTTC. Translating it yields CASSLPPLAGRWSETQYF.